This T cell receptor beta chain was documented in a study of cytomegalovirus exposure and HLA in healthy donors (dated by TCRdb to 2016 to 2017). At the level of the whole study: According to an earlier analysis of 587 of the donors, 150 million to 200 million T cells yielded some 110 million unique TCR beta sequences and approximately 300 Gb of sequence data. All discovery cohort repertoires had been generated using a single sequencing platform. Across some 400 genotyped donors of the cohort, an average of roughly 230,000 unique TCR beta nucleotide sequences per donor were sequenced, and about a sixth of those sequences were non-productive. HLA typing included class I and class II loci at four-digit resolution. A later analysis re-analyzed previously published TCR beta repertoires from 600 to 850 donors and added high-resolution HLA genotyping to study TCR occurrence patterns. Roughly 300 gigabases of sequencing data and 91 million or so unique TCR sequences made up an early release that covered 500 to 650 HLA-typed donors. In addition to the first cohort of roughly 670 subjects, a separate validation cohort of approximately 120 different subjects was used. The study combined high-throughput TCR immunosequencing, statistical association of individual TCRs with disease status, and machine learning to predict cytomegalovirus infection status. The study aimed to test whether cataloging public T cell receptors could reveal signatures of past pathogen exposure. Donor age, sex, ethnicity and CMV serostatus were collected together with the repertoire data. In the later analysis, no new phenotypic data were used to find candidate immune exposures; instead, reliance was placed on TCR beta sequences and their occurrence across donors. Because of strong linkage in the cohort, roughly five DR-DQ haplotypes were treated as single units for association and clustering. An earlier analysis of 500 to 650 of the donors applied high-throughput TCR beta sequencing to assess whether each TCR beta V gene segment acted as functional or pseudogenic. Using immunosequencing, the study profiled T cell repertoires from about 650 subjects and related those repertoires to cytomegalovirus serostatus. The number of donors typed differed by locus, with roughly 629-640 for A, B, C, DRB1 and DQB1, around 520 for DQA1, 600 to 610 for DPA1, and approximately 470 for DPB1. A later genetic analysis took genome-wide SNP genotypes for about 55% of the 666 donors and used that subset as a discovery cohort. Of the 300 to 500 genotyped donors, approximately 81% were placed in the genetic ancestry cluster associated with self-reported Caucasian donors. Summary of the overall study and its limitations: An association between a missense DCLRE1C variant and V-gene and J-gene trimming of TCR beta chains was found in a later genetic analysis and replicated in an independent cohort. The authors suggested that the approach could potentially be generalized to other disease states and immunological phenotypes. Because counts were too low, roughly 18 rarely observed V segments, including chromosome 9 orphons, were left out of the earlier analysis of several hundred of the donors. Some IMGT-functional V segments, including TRBV6-2 and TRBV6-3, could not be told apart with the 87-base-pair reads, so those segments were excluded. A group of highly shared sequence variants was considered likely to be a technical artifact of the sequencing pipeline. CMV serostatus was the only immune exposure information available for the cohort. A later analysis found that HLA-associated TCR beta chains were more clonally expanded and had lower generation probabilities than equally common non-associated chains. Several of the top co-occurrence clusters appeared to be linked to parvovirus B19, influenza, CMV and Epstein-Barr virus, according to a later analysis. According to a later analysis, TCR association rates differed among HLA loci, with DRB1 alleles showing the most associated TCRs and HLA-C alleles showing the fewest. The classifier was reported to diagnose cytomegalovirus status with high specificity and sensitivity in both the original and validation cohorts. Most TCR sequences were seen in very few donors, while some public TCRs were found in many individuals. Roughly uniform sequencing depth across donors was assumed in presence/absence analyses, although this assumption may not hold. When HLA alleles, especially DR and DQ, strongly co-occurred, attributing TCR associations to individual alleles was difficult. Compared with the roughly 710-donor mean, donors in an Asian-associated ancestry cluster had fewer N-insertions in productive TCRs, according to a later genetic analysis. In the study, around 160 TCR beta chains were listed as associated with cytomegalovirus. An earlier analysis of approximately 590 of the donors showed that most TCR beta V segments appeared in productive rearrangements either about 90% or about 30% of the time, which broadly matched IMGT annotations. A later analysis associated 16,951 TCR beta sequences with specific HLA alleles at a false discovery rate of 0.05. In a later analysis, most CMV-associated TCR beta chains were found to appear HLA-restricted, with HLA associations seemingly driven largely by CMV exposure. Correlated functional status among segregating V segments might be attributable to linkage disequilibrium, but an unknown experimental factor could not be ruled out. A further reported finding was that TCR beta sequences accurately predicted the HLA-A and HLA-B alleles for most subjects in the first cohort. Because some donors lacked HLA typing at each locus, the association tests relied only on the typed subset. A few of the identified cytomegalovirus-associated TCR beta chains were confirmed in vitro to be specific for cytomegalovirus antigens. The cohort was sequenced for TCR beta chains only, and without alpha or paired-chain data the features that could be detected were limited.

The germline V gene specifies ENHRY as CDR1 and SYGVKD as CDR2. Counted from cysteine to phenylalanine, this CDR3 has 13 amino acids. The read is trimmed to its CDR3 DNA, 39 bases read in frame from base 1. V and J lose 8 bases and 6 bases, and a span of 14 bases separates them. Preparation of the library involved the immunoSEQ multiplex PCR assay. The multiplex PCR relied on a mix of 60 forward primers for TCR Vbeta segments and 13 reverse primers for TCR Jbeta segments. The CDR3 region of rearranged TCR beta genes was amplified from genomic DNA by a multiplex PCR assay. The Illumina HiSeq System was used to sequence the amplified TCR beta libraries as 87-base-pair reads. The original pipeline was this. Across the 640 or so repertoires, a later analysis counted tens of millions of unique TCR beta chains, 9.5 million to 12 million of which were shared by at least two donors. A nearest-neighbor algorithm error-corrected the raw reads and collapsed the reads into unique sequences, merging closely related sequences to remove PCR and sequencing errors. CDR3 sequences were aligned to IMGT reference sequences to assign V, D and J gene segments. Each retained sequence needed at least a six-nucleotide match to both a V gene segment and a J gene segment. A rearrangement was called productive if the CDR3 had no stop codons and remained in frame with V and J, and every other rearrangement was called non-productive. CDR3 was defined according to IMGT convention as the region running from the second conserved V-encoded cysteine to the conserved J-encoded phenylalanine. Sequences without an unambiguous match to a single V gene segment were excluded from the earlier analysis of a few hundred of the donors. An earlier analysis of a few hundred of the donors classified V segments as functional when productive rearrangements were above 56.7% and as segregating when the standard deviation between donors was above 5%. To diagnose cytomegalovirus status from the catalog of TCR beta chain sequences, a statistical classification framework was built. In a later analysis, TCR nucleotide sequences were compared against IMGT/GENE-DB human TR gene sequences so that V and J genes could be assigned. Using the TCRdist pipeline, a later analysis assigned CDR3 sequences along with most-parsimonious VDJ recombination scenarios. A later analysis defined each TCR beta chain by its CDR3 amino acid sequence plus V-gene family, and excluded reads lacking a unique V-gene family. To address suspected cross-contamination and a sequencing artifact, a later analysis removed 592 highly shared, low-generation-probability nucleotide sequences. A later analysis calculated a clonal expansion index for each public chain from normalized within-repertoire ranks of inferred template counts. In a later analysis, generation probabilities were computed with a VDJ recombination model fitted to out-of-frame rearrangements, and the resulting probabilities were checked against IGoR. Hypergeometric tests were used in a later analysis to score TCR-TCR, TCR-HLA and TCR-CMV co-occurrence, with a repertoire-size bias correction applied to the TCR pairs. A later analysis estimated false discovery rates by permuting HLA or CMV assignments 20 times. In a later analysis, co-occurring TCRs were grouped using DBSCAN, with TCRdist sequence similarity added in when clustering inside HLA-allele-positive subsets. Co-occurrence clustering excluded repertoires with fewer than 30,000 or more than 120,000 public chains, plus five with anomalous nucleotide sharing. Held by TCRdb, this immuneACCESS table contains in-frame sequences only and omits some clones. Under half of the omission traces to an unresolved V gene where checked; the cause of the rest is unknown. That table gives V, J and clone size, and the DNA gave D and trimming. The sample table lists about 150,000 clones, about three fifths of them with a count of one. The top ten clonotypes cover 2.5% to 3.5% of the sample.

The cohort was made up of 650 to 700 healthy bone marrow donors. At the time of sampling, all cohort members were nominally healthy, though unrecorded immune exposures were likely present. The donor was CMV seropositive and was included in the group of about 290 seropositive cohort members. Every donor gave a peripheral blood sample, and the peripheral blood mononuclear cells from that sample were used for TCR beta sequencing. The Qiagen DNeasy Blood Extraction Kit was used to extract genomic DNA from the blood cell samples. As regards this clone: Its antigen remains unidentified. No base qualities exist here, and no much larger clone lies one base off it.

The rearrangement combines TRBV10-3 with TRBJ1-3; 6 matching bases give a weak D call of TRBD1. This sequence originates from a woman under 40 in good health and CMV-seropositive. The sample consisted of PBMCs. The CDR3 protein: CAIPAGEENTIYF. DNA sequence: TGTGCCATCCCCGCAGGGGAAGAAAACACCATATATTTT.